This T cell receptor beta chain derives from a study of T-cell memory formation after mild COVID-19. General study findings and limits: Prior to infection, memory already included some responding clones, suggesting cross-reactive memory joined.

This CDR3 is built from 15 residues. Per the germline V gene, CDR1 is SGHRS and CDR2 is YFSETQ. V was clipped by 0 bases and J by 0 bases, with 7 bases between them. On this clonotype: Its antigen remains unknown.

TCRdb itself ran the 5' RACE reads through MiXCR, one entry per CDR3 protein. The sample lists around 200,000 distinct CDR3 sequences, around a fifth occurring once. The rearrangement joins TRBV5-1 to TRBJ2-1, with D unclear. The clonotype comes from an adult woman who had mild COVID-19 (a few samples of this study predate the infection). Cell type and time point are not known. Sequencing input: PBMCs or a T cell subset sorted from them (not recorded which). Here the CDR3 DNA reads TGCGCCAGCAGCTTGGGGGATAGCTCCTACAATGAGCAGTTCTTC. The encoded protein is CASSLGDSSYNEQFF.